Each of the 26 T cell receptor beta chains below was sequenced from the same sample in a study of PD-1 blockade in classical Hodgkin lymphoma. The assay was immunoSEQ multiplex PCR, and TCRdb's table has in-frame clones only and misses some. The table includes some 31,000 clones, 70% to 75% detected once. Autologous stem cell transplantation was followed by relapse in every patient, and brentuximab vedotin exposure varied. The sequences come from peripheral blood mononuclear cells (PBMCs), collected before the second cycle of nivolumab. The source of these receptors is a human donor with classical Hodgkin lymphoma.

This rearrangement joins TRBV4-3 to TRBJ2-7; TRBD1 matches at 9 bases. Germline V gene sequence: CDR1 LGHNA, CDR2 YSLEER. There are 15 residues in the CDR3. Trimming at V came to 4 bases and at J to 2 bases, leaving 6 bases not matched to a gene. CDR3 residues: CASSRSGQGTYEQYF. The CDR3, as DNA: TGCGCCAGCAGCCGGTCAGGACAGGGGACCTACGAGCAGTACTTC.

By share of the sample, this clone is medium-sized (0.01 to 0.1%). This sequence joins TRBV4-3 and TRBJ1-1; possibly TRBD1 for D (6 bases). Germline V gene data show CDR1 as LGHNA and CDR2 as YSLEER. The CDR3 sequence is 17 residues long. The ends were cut back, 3 bases at V and 1 base at J, with 18 bases in the middle. The CDR3 loop is CASSQSNRVWKNTEAFF. The DNA of the CDR3 is TGCGCCAGCAGCCAGTCCAACAGGGTGTGGAAGAACACTGAAGCTTTCTTT.

The chain recombines TRBV11-2 with TRBJ1-1; D is perhaps TRBD1 (5 bases). The CDR3 is made up of 14 amino acids. In germline, CDR1 is SGHAT, CDR2 FQNNGV. The V end lost 1 base, the J end lost 1 base, and 7 bases lay between the germline ends. As DNA, the CDR3 is TGTGCCAGCAGCTTAGCAGGGCCGAACACTGAAGCTTTCTTT. It is translated as CASSLAGPNTEAFF.

The chain is built from TRBV5-1 and TRBJ2-5, with D perhaps matching TRBD1 or TRBD2 (6 bases each). V was trimmed by 2 bases and J by 3 bases, leaving 11 bases between them. The CDR3 has 14 residues. Germline lookup yields CDR1 SGHRS and CDR2 YFSETQ. CDR3 loop: CASSLVGGKETQYF. The CDR3 DNA is TGCGCCAGCAGCTTAGTAGGGGGGAAAGAGACCCAGTACTTC.

The CDR3 protein is CASSPEVELGAFDGELFF. CDR3 nucleotide sequence: TGCGCCAGCAGCCCCGAGGTCGAACTAGGGGCCTTTGACGGGGAGCTGTTTTTT. V gene TRBV4-3 combines with J gene TRBJ2-2; D tentatively reads TRBD1 or TRBD2 (5 bases each). Trimming shortened V by 4 bases and J by 7 bases, and 25 bases separated the two germline ends. Germline V lookup: CDR1 LGHNA, CDR2 YSLEER. This CDR3 has 18 amino acids.

CDR3 nucleotides: TGTGCCAGCATTCGGGGCGGGAATGAGCAGTTCTTC. It specifies CASIRGGNEQFF. This chain connects TRBV6-6 to TRBJ2-1, with D perhaps TRBD1 or TRBD2 (5 bases each). The V gene's germline CDR1 is MNHNY and CDR2 SVGAGI (reference sequence). This CDR3 contains 12 residues. The germline V and J ends were trimmed by 7 bases and 7 bases, with 11 bases remaining between them.

The CDR3 protein is CASGFISGNTIYF. CDR3 in DNA: TGTGCCAGCGGGTTTATCTCTGGAAACACCATATATTTT. This chain joins TRBV5-6 and TRBJ1-3, with unresolved D. Germline CDR1 and CDR2: SGHDT and YYEEEE. The CDR3 loop spans 13 amino acids. V dropped 7 bases and J dropped 0 bases, with 8 bases sitting between them.

This chain uses TRBV7-9 with TRBJ2-1; TRBD1 is a possible D gene (5 bases). The CDR3 is 14 amino acids. V lost 0 bases, J lost 6 bases, and 9 bases lay in between. Germline CDR1 is SEHNR and CDR2 is FQNEAQ (reference sequence). In DNA, the CDR3 is TGTGCCAGCAGCTTAGCACAGGCCTCCAATGAGCAGTTCTTC. This encodes CASSLAQASNEQFF.

This chain connects TRBV7-2 to TRBJ2-5; TRBD1 agrees at 10 bases. Germline values: CDR1 SGHTA, CDR2 FQGNSA. Trimming took 5 bases from V and 6 from J; bases not matched to a gene: 6. CDR3 length: 14 amino acids. CDR3: CASSPGTGEQTQYF. The CDR3 nucleotides read TGTGCCAGCAGCCCCGGGACAGGGGAACAGACCCAGTACTTC.

The chain uses TRBV4-2 and TRBJ2-1; 7 bases line up with TRBD1. Germline V CDR1 and CDR2: LGHNA, YNFKEQ. Trimming took 0 bases from V and 8 from J; bases not matched to a gene: 10. The CDR3 runs to 16 residues. CDR3 in amino acids: CASSQDLAGGTYEQFF. The CDR3 DNA sequence: TGTGCCAGCAGCCAAGATCTAGCAGGGGGAACCTATGAGCAGTTCTTC.

This chain joins TRBV11-2 and TRBJ1-4, with D possibly matching TRBD1 (5 bases). CDR1 and CDR2 from the germline V gene are SGHAT and FQNNGV. V was shortened by 0 bases and J by 7 bases, with 12 bases between the two germline ends. This CDR3 comprises 15 residues. CDR3 coding DNA: TGTGCCAGCAGCTTAGATTTCGGCAGGGCTGAAAAACTGTTTTTT. It specifies CASSLDFGRAEKLFF.

The V and J genes are TRBV20-1 and TRBJ2-1; 7 bases fit TRBD2. Germline V gives CDR1 DFQATT, CDR2 SNEGSKA (reference sequence). The trim removed 7 bases at V and 9 bases at J, leaving 3 bases unmatched. This CDR3 comprises 10 residues. The CDR3 here is CSGGTIEQFF. CDR3 DNA: TGCAGTGGAGGGACTATTGAGCAGTTCTTC.

The chain recombines TRBV4-2 with TRBJ2-1; TRBD2 might be the D (6 bases). Germline-derived CDR1 and CDR2 are LGHNA and YNFKEQ. The CDR3 contains 13 residues. V gave up 5 bases and J gave up 4 bases, with 9 bases separating them. The CDR3 spells CASSAGRYNEQFF. In DNA form, the CDR3 reads TGTGCCAGCAGCGCGGGACGGTACAATGAGCAGTTCTTC.

The CDR3 region has the DNA TGTGCCAATACCGACAGGGGGCTTAACACCAACAATGAGCAGTTCTTC. Its translation is CANTDRGLNTNNEQFF. The V call is TRBV5-4, the J call TRBJ2-1; 10 bases are shared with TRBD1. V was clipped by 9 bases and J by 5 bases; unmatched bases: 14. The CDR3 extends over 16 amino acids. CDR1 and CDR2 (germline): SGHNT, YYREEE (reference sequence).

CDR3 DNA sequence: TGTGCCAGCAGCGAGGACCAGAATTCCTACGAGCAGTACTTC. Amino acids: CASSEDQNSYEQYF. The chain carries TRBV7-3 and TRBJ2-7, with no clear D. The V and J ends lost 5 bases and 1 base respectively, with 12 bases between them. Germline CDR1 is SGHTA and CDR2 is FQGTGA. The CDR3 runs to 14 residues.

To note about this clone: At one end, the junction sequence differs from germline, possibly due to a read error. The chain recombines TRBV7-7 with TRBJ2-7; D gene ambiguous. Looked up from germline, CDR1 is SSHAT and CDR2 is FNYEAQ (reference sequence). The CDR3 is made up of 13 amino acids. CDR3 sequence reads: CASSFGWTCEQYF. In nucleotides, the CDR3 is TGTGCTAGCAGCTTCGGGTGGACCTGCGAGCAGTACTTC. The full variable domain, rest sourced from reference TRBV7-7 and TRBJ2-7, is GAGVSQSPRYKVTKRGQDVTLRCDPISSHATLYWYQQALGQGPEFLTYFNYEAQPDKSGLPSDRFSAERPEGSISTLTIQRTEQRDSAMYRCASSFGWTCEQYFGPGTRLTVT.

V usage is TRBV29-1 and J usage is TRBJ2-1; 8 bases map to TRBD1. The J segment lost 2 bases and the V segment lost 2 bases, leaving 8 bases of the junction unmatched. The CDR3 contains 16 residues. Germline V gene sequence: CDR1 SQVTM, CDR2 ANQGSEA. CDR3: CSVEFGRGQAYNEQFF. The CDR3 DNA reads as TGCAGCGTTGAATTTGGAAGGGGACAGGCCTACAATGAGCAGTTCTTC.

V is TRBV4-3 and J is TRBJ1-2; no clear D gene. This CDR3 region has 13 residues. Germline V gene data show CDR1 as LGHNA and CDR2 as YSLEER. V gave up 2 bases and J gave up 10 bases, with 14 bases separating them. CDR3 in amino acids: CASSQTTSFVYTF. Here the CDR3 DNA reads TGCGCCAGCAGCCAAACAACGTCCTTTGTCTACACCTTC.

This clone has only one observation. This rearrangement joins TRBV9 to TRBJ1-1, with no clear D. The CDR3 runs to 16 residues. Germline loops: CDR1 SGDLS, CDR2 YYNGEE. Trimming took 4 bases from V and 8 from J, leaving 24 bases between them. CDR3 region: CASSPQSGGLSREAFF. CDR3 coding DNA: TGTGCCAGCAGCCCCCAGTCGGGAGGCCTCAGCAGGGAAGCTTTCTTT.

The chain joins TRBV30 to TRBJ1-4; TRBD1 aligns across 8 bases. The CDR3 contains 14 residues. Trimming cost V 1 base and J 7 bases; bases outside gene matches: 5. Germline CDR1 and CDR2: GTSNPN and SVGIG (reference sequence). The CDR3 DNA reads TGTGCCTGGAGTGCAGGGACAGGAGGTGAAAAACTGTTTTTT. Its translation: CAWSAGTGGEKLFF.

This CDR3 is CASRRDSDNEQFF. In DNA form, the CDR3 reads TGTGCCAGCCGGCGGGACTCTGACAATGAGCAGTTCTTC. The chain uses TRBV18 and TRBJ2-1; TRBD2 is a possible D gene (6 bases). Germline CDR1 is KGHSH and CDR2 is LQKENI. CDR3 length: 13 amino acids. Trimming pared 8 bases from V and 5 bases from J, leaving 13 bases between.

V gene TRBV10-3 combines with J gene TRBJ2-7; D not resolved. The CDR3 totals 14 residues. Germline values: CDR1 ENHRY, CDR2 SYGVKD. V lost 0 bases and J lost 0, with 6 bases in between. In nucleotides, the CDR3 is TGTGCCATCAGTGAGTCCAGGACCTCCTACGAGCAGTACTTC. Its translation: CAISESRTSYEQYF.

The rearrangement links TRBV6-5 to TRBJ1-1, with D perhaps TRBD1 (5 bases). V was shortened by 6 bases and J by 1 base, with 15 bases between the two germline ends. Germline V gives CDR1 MNHEY, CDR2 SVGAGI. The CDR3 is made up of 15 amino acids. For the CDR3, the DNA is TGTGCCAGCAGCTACCTAGCGACAGCGAACACTGAAGCTTTCTTT. Protein sequence: CASSYLATANTEAFF.

The V gene is TRBV11-2, the J gene TRBJ2-3; D is perhaps TRBD2 (6 bases). Germline CDR1 is SGHAT and CDR2 is FQNNGV. V was pared by 5 bases and J by 6 bases, with 21 bases between. CDR3 length: 16 residues. DNA of the CDR3: TGTGCCAGCAGCACTTCCGGCGGGGCGACGAGGGATACGCAGTATTTT. Translated: CASSTSGGATRDTQYF.

This clone was seen a few times. This chain uses TRBV9 with TRBJ2-2; maybe TRBD1 (6 bases). Germline assignment: CDR1 SGDLS and CDR2 YYNGEE. Trimming cost V 0 bases and J 1 base, with 13 bases left between them. CDR3 size: 17 residues. The CDR3 DNA follows: TGTGCCAGCAGCGTAGTTTATGGACAGAAGAACACCGGGGAGCTGTTTTTT. Translation: CASSVVYGQKNTGELFF.

The rearrangement links TRBV4-3 to TRBJ1-1, with 8 bases fitting TRBD1. The length of the CDR3 is 17 residues. The J segment lost 2 bases and the V segment lost 0 bases, leaving 8 bases of the junction unmatched. Per the germline V gene, CDR1 is LGHNA and CDR2 is YSLEER. CDR3 nucleotides: TGCGCCAGCAGCCAAGATTACCAGGGGGCCCTCAACACTGAAGCTTTCTTT. Translating it yields CASSQDYQGALNTEAFF.